Presented here are 13 T cell receptor beta chains from one specimen sequenced in a study of post-analysis software for immune sequencing data. Their target antigens are unknown. Unique molecular identifiers were carried by the TCR beta cDNA libraries. One entry per CDR3 protein results from TCRdb running MiXCR on the PCR reads. This table holds about 820,000 distinct CDR3 sequences, about 53% found once. Findings and caveats of the study: The five TRBV segments detected at higher frequency in patients than in controls included TRBV5-6, TRBV5-1 and TRBV20-1.

What was sequenced was blood. The receptor source for this set is a girl aged 5 to 17 with multiple sclerosis.

The chain uses TRBV20-1 and TRBJ1-6; D might be TRBD1 (6 bases). V dropped 4 bases and J dropped 5 bases, with 15 bases sitting between them. From germline, CDR1 is DFQATT and CDR2 SNEGSKA (reference sequence). This CDR3 comprises 15 residues. Here the CDR3 reads CSAIIGGMDNSPLHF. CDR3 nucleotide sequence: TGCAGTGCTATTATAGGGGGGATGGATAATTCACCCCTCCACTTT.

The rearrangement uses TRBV30 and TRBJ2-1; 8 nucleotides agree with TRBD1. Germline-derived CDR1 and CDR2 are GTSNPN and SVGIG (reference sequence). The CDR3 runs to 16 residues. V shed 0 bases and J 7 bases; nucleotides not matched to a gene: 11. The CDR3 loop is CAWSVPRAGGLNEQFF. CDR3 sequence (DNA): TGTGCCTGGAGTGTACCCCGGGCAGGGGGCTTGAATGAGCAGTTCTTC.

This clonotype was observed a handful of times. The rearrangement uses TRBV29-1 and TRBJ2-2; D remains ambiguous. The germline V gene has CDR1 SQVTM and CDR2 ANQGSEA. The CDR3 loop spans 13 amino acids. Trimming removed 3 bases from V and 2 bases from J, with 7 bases in between. CDR3: CSVEERNTGELFF. The CDR3 DNA follows: TGCAGCGTTGAGGAGAGAAACACCGGGGAGCTGTTTTTT.

The chain links TRBV3-1 to TRBJ2-1; no definite D call. The CDR3 is 12 residues long. The germline V gene has CDR1 LGHDT and CDR2 YNNKEL (reference sequence). V dropped 4 bases and J dropped 9 bases, with 10 bases sitting between them. CDR3 region: CASSLLIGEQFF. DNA of the CDR3: TGTGCCAGCAGCCTACTCATCGGTGAGCAGTTCTTC.

J is TRBJ1-2 and V is TRBV29-1, with a possible D match to TRBD1 (6 bases). This CDR3 has 15 residues. In germline, CDR1 is SQVTM, CDR2 ANQGSEA. V lost 7 bases and J lost 5, with 23 bases in between. CDR3 protein: CSAPKMTGHSYGYTF. The CDR3 DNA sequence: TGCAGCGCCCCAAAAATGACAGGACACTCGTATGGCTACACCTTC.

The chain carries TRBV6-1 and TRBJ2-1; the match to TRBD2 covers 12 bases. Germline V CDR1 and CDR2: MNHNS, SASEGT. This CDR3 contains 15 residues. V shed 6 bases, J shed 8 bases, and the junction held 8 bases outside the gene matches. CDR3: CASRGASGRAHEQFF. The CDR3 coding sequence is TGTGCCAGCAGGGGGGCTAGCGGGAGGGCTCATGAGCAGTTCTTC.

The CDR3 loop is CSVLGVKETQYF. In DNA form, the CDR3 reads TGCAGCGTGTTGGGGGTGAAAGAGACCCAGTACTTC. This sequence joins TRBV29-1 and TRBJ2-5; D tentatively fits TRBD1 or TRBD2 (5 bases each). This CDR3 spans 12 amino acids. The V gene's germline CDR1 is SQVTM and CDR2 ANQGSEA. Trimming cost V 6 bases and J 3 bases, with 11 bases left between them.

V gene TRBV10-3 combines with J gene TRBJ2-3, with 7 bases lining up with TRBD1. With V trimmed by 6 bases and J by 0 bases, 12 bases remained unmatched. This CDR3 region has 17 residues. Per the germline V gene, CDR1 is ENHRY and CDR2 is SYGVKD. The CDR3 DNA is TGTGCCATCAGACCGGGACAGACCATACCGAGCACAGATACGCAGTATTTT. Encoded protein: CAIRPGQTIPSTDTQYF.

The chain carries TRBV15 and TRBJ2-3; the match to TRBD1 covers 7 bases. This CDR3 is 19 amino acids long. V lost 0 bases and J lost 5; bases outside the gene matches: 17. CDR1 and CDR2 (germline): LNHNV, YYDKDF (reference sequence). CDR3 loop: CATSRDLRQGLLWIDTQYF. In nucleotides, the CDR3 is TGTGCCACCAGCAGAGATTTGAGACAGGGCCTTCTTTGGATAGATACGCAGTATTTT.

This clonotype was recorded once. The DNA of the CDR3 is TGCGCCAGCAGCTTGTCCGGGACAGGGGGCCGGTCTGGGAATTCTGGGCAGTACTTC. As protein: CASSLSGTGGRSGNSGQYF. The gene calls are TRBV5-1 and TRBJ2-5; 12 nucleotides align to TRBD1. The length of the CDR3 is 19 residues. The V and J ends lost 1 base and 11 bases, in that order; junction bases with no gene match: 21. Germline V gives CDR1 SGHRS, CDR2 YFSETQ.

The chain links TRBV20-1 to TRBJ2-1; D may be TRBD1 (5 bases). The CDR3 spans 16 residues. Trimming took off 1 base at V and 0 bases at J, with 13 bases between the two ends. CDR1 and CDR2 from the germline V gene are DFQATT and SNEGSKA (reference sequence). DNA of the CDR3: TGCAGTGCTAGAGTGGGGCGGCAGAGCTCCTACAATGAGCAGTTCTTC. Its translation is CSARVGRQSSYNEQFF.

As to this clonotype: One junction end disagrees with the germline gene, perhaps due to a read error. The chain combines TRBV9 with TRBJ2-7; D unclear. In germline, CDR1 is SGDLS, CDR2 YYNGEE. CDR3 length: 13 residues. The CDR3 region is CAGSVDDYYEQYF. Here the CDR3 DNA reads TGTGCCGGCAGCGTAGACGATTACTACGAGCAGTACTTC.

This clonotype was picked up a small number of times. The V gene is TRBV29-1, the J gene TRBJ1-2; unclear D gene. V shed 4 bases and J shed 4 bases, with 4 bases lying between them. The V gene's germline CDR1 is SQVTM and CDR2 ANQGSEA. The CDR3 is made up of 10 amino acids. CDR3 loop: CSVGSYGYTF. CDR3 DNA: TGCAGCGTTGGCAGCTATGGCTACACCTTC. Drawing the rest from reference TRBV29-1 and TRBJ1-2, the complete variable domain is SAVISQKPSRDICQRGTSLTIQCQVDSQVTMMFWYRQQPGQSLTLIATANQGSEATYESGFVIDKFPISRPNLTFSTLTVSNMSPEDSSIYLCSVGSYGYTFGSGTRLTVV.